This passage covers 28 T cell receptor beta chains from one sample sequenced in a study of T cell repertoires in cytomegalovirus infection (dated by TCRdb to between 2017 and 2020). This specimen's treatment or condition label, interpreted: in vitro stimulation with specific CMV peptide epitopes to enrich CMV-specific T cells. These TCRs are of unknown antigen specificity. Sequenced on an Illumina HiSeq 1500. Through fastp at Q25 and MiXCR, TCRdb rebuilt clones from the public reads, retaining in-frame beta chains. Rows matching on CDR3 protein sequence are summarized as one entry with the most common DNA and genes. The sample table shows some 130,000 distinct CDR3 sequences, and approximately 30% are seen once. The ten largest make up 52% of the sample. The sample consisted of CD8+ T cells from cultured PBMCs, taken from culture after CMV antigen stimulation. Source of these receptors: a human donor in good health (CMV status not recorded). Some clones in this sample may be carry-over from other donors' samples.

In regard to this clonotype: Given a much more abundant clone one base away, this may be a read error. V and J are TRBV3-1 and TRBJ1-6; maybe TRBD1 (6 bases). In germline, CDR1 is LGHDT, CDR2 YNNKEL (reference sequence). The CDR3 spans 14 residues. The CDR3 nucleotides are TGTGCCAGCAGCCCACAGGGTGGCGGGTCACTCCTCCACTTT. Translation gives CASSPQGGGSLLHF.

The CDR3 nucleotides read TGTGCCAGCAGATTAGGGTTAACTGAAGCTTTCTTT. Amino acids: CASRLGLTEAFF. The chain links TRBV5-6 to TRBJ1-1; D ambiguous. The V and J ends lost 5 bases and 5 bases respectively, with 10 bases between them. The CDR3 length is 12 residues. Germline lookup yields CDR1 SGHDT and CDR2 YYEEEE.

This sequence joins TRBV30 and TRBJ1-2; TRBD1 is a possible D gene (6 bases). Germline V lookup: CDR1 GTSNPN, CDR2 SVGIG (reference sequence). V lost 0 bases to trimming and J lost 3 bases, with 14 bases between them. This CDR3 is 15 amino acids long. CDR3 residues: CAWSVHPGEDYGYTF. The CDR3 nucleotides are TGTGCCTGGAGTGTACACCCAGGGGAGGACTATGGCTACACCTTC.

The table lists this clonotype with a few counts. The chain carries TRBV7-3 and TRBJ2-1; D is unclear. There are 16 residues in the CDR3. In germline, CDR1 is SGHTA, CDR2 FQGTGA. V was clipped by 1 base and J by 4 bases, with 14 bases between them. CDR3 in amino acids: CASSLMALSTYNEQFF. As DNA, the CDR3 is TGTGCCAGCAGCTTAATGGCCCTCTCCACTTACAATGAGCAGTTCTTC.

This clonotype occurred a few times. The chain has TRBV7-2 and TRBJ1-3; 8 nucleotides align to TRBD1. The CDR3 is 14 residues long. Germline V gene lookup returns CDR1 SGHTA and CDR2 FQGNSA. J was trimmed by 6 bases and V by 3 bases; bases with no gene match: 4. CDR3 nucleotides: TGTGCCAGCAGCTTCGGACAGGGTGCAAACACCATATATTTT. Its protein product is CASSFGQGANTIYF.

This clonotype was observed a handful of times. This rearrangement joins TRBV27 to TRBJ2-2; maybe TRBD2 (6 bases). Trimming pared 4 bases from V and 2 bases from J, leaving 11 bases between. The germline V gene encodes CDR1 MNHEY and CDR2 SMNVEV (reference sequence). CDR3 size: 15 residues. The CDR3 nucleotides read TGTGCCAGCAGTTCTAGCGACCATAACACCGGGGAGCTGTTTTTT. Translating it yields CASSSSDHNTGELFF.

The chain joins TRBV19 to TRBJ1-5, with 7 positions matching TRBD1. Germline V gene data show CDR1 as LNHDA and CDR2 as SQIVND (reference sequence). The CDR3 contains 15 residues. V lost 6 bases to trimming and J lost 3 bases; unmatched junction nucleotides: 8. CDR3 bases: TGTGCCAGTAGCCAGGGGGATACGGTCAATCAGCCCCAGCATTTT. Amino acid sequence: CASSQGDTVNQPQHF. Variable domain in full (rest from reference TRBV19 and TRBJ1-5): DGGITQSPKYLFRKEGQNVTLSCEQNLNHDAMYWYRQDPGQGLRLIYYSQIVNDFQKGDIAEGYSVSREKKESFPLTVTSAQKNPTAFYLCASSQGDTVNQPQHFGDGTRLSIL.

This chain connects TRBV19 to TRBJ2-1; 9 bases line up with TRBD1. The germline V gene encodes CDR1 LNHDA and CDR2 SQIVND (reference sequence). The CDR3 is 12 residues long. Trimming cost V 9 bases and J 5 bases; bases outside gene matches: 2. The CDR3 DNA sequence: TGTGCCAGCGGACAGGGGAACAATGAGCAGTTCTTC. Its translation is CASGQGNNEQFF.

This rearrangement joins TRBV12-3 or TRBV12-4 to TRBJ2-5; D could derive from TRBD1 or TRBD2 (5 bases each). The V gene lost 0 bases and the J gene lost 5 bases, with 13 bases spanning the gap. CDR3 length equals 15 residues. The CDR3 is CASSLAGAPGETQYF. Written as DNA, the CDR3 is TGTGCCAGCAGTTTAGCGGGAGCCCCAGGGGAGACCCAGTACTTC.

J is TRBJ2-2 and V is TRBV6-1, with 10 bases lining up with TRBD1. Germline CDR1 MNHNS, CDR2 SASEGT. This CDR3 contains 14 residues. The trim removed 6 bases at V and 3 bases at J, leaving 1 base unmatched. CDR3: CASRDRGDTGELFF. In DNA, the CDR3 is TGTGCCAGCAGGGACAGGGGGGACACCGGGGAGCTGTTTTTT.

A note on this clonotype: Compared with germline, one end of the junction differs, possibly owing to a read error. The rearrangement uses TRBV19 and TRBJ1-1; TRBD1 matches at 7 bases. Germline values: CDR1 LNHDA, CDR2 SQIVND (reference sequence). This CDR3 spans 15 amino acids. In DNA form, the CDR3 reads TGTACCAGTAGTATTCCGGGACAGCTGAACACTGAAGCTTTCTTT. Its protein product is CTSSIPGQLNTEAFF. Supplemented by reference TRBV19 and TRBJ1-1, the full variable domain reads DGGITQSPKYLFRKEGQNVTLSCEQNLNHDAMYWYRQDPGQGLRLIYYSQIVNDFQKGDIAEGYSVSREKKESFPLTVTSAQKNPTAFYLCTSSIPGQLNTEAFFGQGTRLTVV.

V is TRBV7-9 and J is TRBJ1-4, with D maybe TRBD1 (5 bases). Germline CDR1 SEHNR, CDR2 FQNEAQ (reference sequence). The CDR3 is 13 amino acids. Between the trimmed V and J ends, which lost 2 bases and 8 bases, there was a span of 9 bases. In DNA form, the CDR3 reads TGTGCCAGCAGCTTAAGGTCAGGGGAAAAACTGTTTTTT. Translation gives CASSLRSGEKLFF. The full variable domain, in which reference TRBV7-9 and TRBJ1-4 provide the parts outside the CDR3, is DTGVSQNPRHKITKRGQNVTFRCDPISEHNRLYWYRQTLGQGPEFLTYFQNEAQLEKSRLLSDRFSAERPKGSFSTLEIQRTEQGDSAMYLCASSLRSGEKLFFGSGTQLSVL.

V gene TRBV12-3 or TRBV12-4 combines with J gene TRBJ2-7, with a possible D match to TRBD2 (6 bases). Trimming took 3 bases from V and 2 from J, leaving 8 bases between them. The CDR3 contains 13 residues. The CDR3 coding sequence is TGTGCCAGCAGTTTGCCGGGGGCCTACGAGCAGTACTTC. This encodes CASSLPGAYEQYF.

Here the CDR3 reads CASSEGQGIYEQYF. The CDR3 nucleotides read TGTGCCAGCAGTGAAGGACAGGGGATCTACGAGCAGTACTTC. The V call is TRBV6-1, the J call TRBJ2-7, with 8 bases that match TRBD1. The CDR3 is 14 amino acids. The germline gives CDR1 MNHNS, CDR2 SASEGT. V shed 1 base, J shed 3 bases, and the junction held 2 bases outside the gene matches.

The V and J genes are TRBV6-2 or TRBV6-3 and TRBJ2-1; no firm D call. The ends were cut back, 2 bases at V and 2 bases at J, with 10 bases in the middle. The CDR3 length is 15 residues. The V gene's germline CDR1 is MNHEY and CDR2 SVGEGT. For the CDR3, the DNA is TGTGCCAGCAGTTACGGGCAGGCGCCCTACAATGAGCAGTTCTTC. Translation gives CASSYGQAPYNEQFF.

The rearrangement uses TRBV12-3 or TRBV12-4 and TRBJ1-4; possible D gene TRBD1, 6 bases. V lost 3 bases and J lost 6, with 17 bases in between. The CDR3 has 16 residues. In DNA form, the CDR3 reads TGTGCCAGCAGTTTCAGCCCGGCAGGGGAAGATGAAAAACTGTTTTTT. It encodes CASSFSPAGEDEKLFF.

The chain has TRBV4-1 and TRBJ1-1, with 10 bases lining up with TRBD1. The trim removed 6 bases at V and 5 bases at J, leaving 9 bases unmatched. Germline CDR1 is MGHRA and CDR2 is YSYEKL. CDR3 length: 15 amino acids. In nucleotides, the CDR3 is TGCGCCAGCAGTGACAGGGGGCTCGTGGGGACTGAAGCTTTCTTT. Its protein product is CASSDRGLVGTEAFF.

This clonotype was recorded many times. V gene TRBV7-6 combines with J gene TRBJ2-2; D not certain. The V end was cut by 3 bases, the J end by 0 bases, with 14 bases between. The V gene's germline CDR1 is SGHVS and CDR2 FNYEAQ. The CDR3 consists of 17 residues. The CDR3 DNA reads TGTGCCAGCAGCTTCAGCCCTTCCACGGCGAACACCGGGGAGCTGTTTTTT. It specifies CASSFSPSTANTGELFF.

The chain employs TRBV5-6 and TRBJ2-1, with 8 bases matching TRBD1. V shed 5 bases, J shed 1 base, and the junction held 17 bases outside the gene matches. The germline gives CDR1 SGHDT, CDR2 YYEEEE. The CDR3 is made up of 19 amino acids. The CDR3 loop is CASRTIEGQGEDSYNEQFF. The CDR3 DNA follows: TGTGCCAGCAGAACCATAGAAGGACAGGGTGAAGATTCCTACAATGAGCAGTTCTTC.

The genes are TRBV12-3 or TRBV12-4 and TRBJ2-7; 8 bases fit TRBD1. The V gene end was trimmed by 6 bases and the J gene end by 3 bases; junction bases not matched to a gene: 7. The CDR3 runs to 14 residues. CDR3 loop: CASRATGVHYEQYF. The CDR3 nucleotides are TGTGCCAGCAGGGCGACAGGGGTCCACTACGAGCAGTACTTC.

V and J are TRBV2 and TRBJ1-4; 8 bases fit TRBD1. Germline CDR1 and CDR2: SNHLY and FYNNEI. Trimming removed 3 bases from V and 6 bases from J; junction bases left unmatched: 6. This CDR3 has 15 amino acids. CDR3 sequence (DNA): TGTGCCAGCAGTGACTACAGGGGGATCGATGAAAAACTGTTTTTT. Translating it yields CASSDYRGIDEKLFF.

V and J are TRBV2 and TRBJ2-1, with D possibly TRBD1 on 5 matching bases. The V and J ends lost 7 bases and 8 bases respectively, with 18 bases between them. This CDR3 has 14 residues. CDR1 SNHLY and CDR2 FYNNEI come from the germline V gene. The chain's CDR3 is CASTSSDKPDEQFF. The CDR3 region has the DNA TGTGCCAGCACATCCTCGGACAAGCCCGATGAGCAGTTCTTC.

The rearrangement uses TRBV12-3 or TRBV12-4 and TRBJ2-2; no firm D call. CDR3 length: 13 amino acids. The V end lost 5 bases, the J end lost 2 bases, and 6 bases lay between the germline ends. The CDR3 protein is CASSAPNTGELFF. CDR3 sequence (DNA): TGTGCCAGCAGTGCCCCCAACACCGGGGAGCTGTTTTTT.

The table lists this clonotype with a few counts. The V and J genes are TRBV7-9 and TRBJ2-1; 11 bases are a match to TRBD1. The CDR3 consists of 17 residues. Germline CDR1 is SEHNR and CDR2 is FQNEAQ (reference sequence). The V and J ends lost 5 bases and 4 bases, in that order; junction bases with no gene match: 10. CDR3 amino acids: CASSPTPDRGPYNEQFF. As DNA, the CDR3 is TGTGCCAGCAGCCCCACTCCGGACAGGGGGCCTTACAATGAGCAGTTCTTC.

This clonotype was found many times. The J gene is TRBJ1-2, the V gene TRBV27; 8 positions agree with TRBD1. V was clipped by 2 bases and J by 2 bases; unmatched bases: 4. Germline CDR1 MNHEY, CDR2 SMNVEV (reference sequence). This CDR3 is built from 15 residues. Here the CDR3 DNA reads TGTGCCAGCAGTTTACGTTGGACAGGGAACTATGGCTACACCTTC. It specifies CASSLRWTGNYGYTF.

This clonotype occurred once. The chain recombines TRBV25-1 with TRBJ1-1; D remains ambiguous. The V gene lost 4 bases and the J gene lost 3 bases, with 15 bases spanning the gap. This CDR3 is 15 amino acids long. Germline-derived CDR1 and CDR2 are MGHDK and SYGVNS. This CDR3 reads CASSGERRKDTEAFF. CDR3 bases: TGTGCCAGCAGTGGTGAGAGGAGGAAGGACACTGAAGCTTTCTTT.

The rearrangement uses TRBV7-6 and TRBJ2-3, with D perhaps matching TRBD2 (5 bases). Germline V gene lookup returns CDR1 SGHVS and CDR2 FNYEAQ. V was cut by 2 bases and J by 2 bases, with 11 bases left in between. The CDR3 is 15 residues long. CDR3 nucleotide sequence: TGTGCCAGCAGCTTATTGTCAGGACTCACAGATACGCAGTATTTT. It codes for CASSLLSGLTDTQYF. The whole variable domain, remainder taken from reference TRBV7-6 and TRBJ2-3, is GAGVSQSPRYKVTKRGQDVALRCDPISGHVSLYWYRQALGQGPEFLTYFNYEAQQDKSGLPNDRFSAERPEGSISTLTIQRTEQRDSAMYRCASSLLSGLTDTQYFGPGTRLTVL.

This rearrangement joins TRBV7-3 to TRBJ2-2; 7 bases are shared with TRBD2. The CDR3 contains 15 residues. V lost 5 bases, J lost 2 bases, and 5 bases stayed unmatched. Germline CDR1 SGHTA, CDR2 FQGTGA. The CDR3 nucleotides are TGTGCCAGCAGCCGCCTAGCGGCTAACACCGGGGAGCTGTTTTTT. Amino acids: CASSRLAANTGELFF.